This T cell receptor (beta chain) is drawn from a study of cytomegalovirus exposure and HLA in healthy donors (TCRdb year 2017). In terms of the full investigation: In an earlier analysis of under 750 of the donors, 276 Gb of sequence data and 120 million or so unique TCR beta sequences from about 190 million T cells were reported. Approximately 300 gigabases of sequencing data and roughly 80 million unique TCR sequences made up an early release that covered 640 HLA-typed donors. Of the 350 to 450 genotyped donors, over 65% fell in the genetic ancestry cluster associated with self-reported Caucasian donors. The study was designed to test whether signatures of past pathogen exposure could be identified by cataloging public T cell receptors. The T cell repertoires of several hundred subjects were profiled by immunosequencing and related to cytomegalovirus serostatus. A separate validation cohort of over a hundred different subjects was used in addition to the approximately 640-subject first cohort. The study combined high-throughput TCR immunosequencing, statistical association of individual TCRs with disease status, and machine learning to predict cytomegalovirus infection status. A later analysis re-examined previously published TCR beta repertoires from roughly 720 donors and added high-resolution HLA genotyping to investigate patterns of TCR occurrence. Rather than using new phenotypic data, the later analysis identified candidate immune exposures from TCR beta sequences and from how often those sequences occurred across donors. To decide whether each TCR beta V gene segment behaved as functional or pseudogenic, an earlier analysis of nearly 600 of the donors relied on high-throughput TCR beta sequencing. Donor age, sex, ethnicity and CMV serostatus were compiled together with the repertoire data. A later genetic analysis took genome-wide SNP genotypes for about 60% of the roughly 670 donors and used that subset as a discovery cohort. Every repertoire in the discovery cohort had been generated on one and the same sequencing platform. Class I and class II HLA loci were covered by the typing at four-digit resolution. The number of typed donors differed by locus: roughly 629-630 for A, B, C, DRB1 and DQB1; 500 to 550 for DQA1; 606 for DPA1; and about 470 for DPB1. Because of strong linkage in the cohort, five DR-DQ haplotypes were treated as single units for association and clustering. Among some 400 genotyped donors of the cohort, an average of around 220,000 unique TCR beta nucleotide sequences was sequenced per donor, of which approximately 18% were non-productive.

V trim: 4 bases; J trim: 7 bases; unmatched bases: 5. According to the germline V gene (reference sequence), CDR1 reads SGHNT and CDR2 reads YYREEE. The CDR3 sequence holds 13 residues, the cysteine and phenylalanine included. The entry retains the CDR3 DNA only, 39 bases that are in frame from base 1. With respect to this clone: Its antigen remains unidentified. Per-base quality was not reported, and no clone a single base away is much larger than it.

The cohort consisted of 600 or so healthy bone marrow donors. Cohort members were all nominally healthy when sampled, although unrecorded immune exposures were likely present. The donor was CMV seropositive and belonged to the group of more than 250 seropositive cohort members. A peripheral blood sample was collected from each donor, and TCR beta sequencing was performed on peripheral blood mononuclear cells. Genomic DNA extraction from the blood cell samples was performed with the Qiagen DNeasy Blood Extraction Kit. Here is what the overall study found, with its caveats: Only TCR beta chains were sequenced in this cohort, and the absence of alpha or paired-chain data limited detectable features. The authors suggested that the approach could potentially be generalized to other disease states and immunological phenotypes. While some public TCRs were present in many individuals, most TCR sequences turned up only very rarely across donors. An association between a missense DCLRE1C variant and V-gene and J-gene trimming of TCR beta chains was found in a later genetic analysis and replicated in an independent cohort. Because the 87-base-pair reads could not distinguish some IMGT-functional V segments, including TRBV6-2 and TRBV6-3, those segments were excluded. In a later analysis, most CMV-associated TCR beta chains were found to appear HLA-restricted, with HLA associations seemingly driven largely by CMV exposure. A later analysis associated some 17,000 TCR beta sequences with specific HLA alleles at a false discovery rate of 0.05. Roughly uniform sequencing depth across donors was assumed in presence/absence analyses, although this assumption may not hold. Around 16 rarely observed V segments, including chromosome 9 orphons, were excluded from the earlier analysis of approximately 500 of the donors because counts were too low. According to a later analysis, parvovirus B19, influenza, CMV and Epstein-Barr virus appeared linked to several top co-occurrence clusters. Linkage disequilibrium might explain the correlated functional status among segregating V segments, but an unknown experimental factor could not be excluded. A group of highly shared sequence variants was considered likely to be a technical artifact of the sequencing pipeline. A further reported finding was that TCR beta sequences accurately predicted the HLA-A and HLA-B alleles for most subjects in the first cohort. A few of the identified cytomegalovirus-associated TCR beta chains were confirmed in vitro to be specific for cytomegalovirus antigens. For the cohort, immune exposure information was limited to CMV serostatus. The study gave a list of 150 to 200 TCR beta chains associated with cytomegalovirus. The classifier was reported to diagnose cytomegalovirus status with high specificity and sensitivity in both the original and validation cohorts. In an earlier analysis of 587 of the donors, most TCR beta V segments appeared in productive rearrangements about 87% or about 30% of the time, broadly matching IMGT annotations. Strong co-occurrence of HLA alleles, especially DR and DQ, made assigning TCR associations to individual alleles difficult. Because HLA typing was missing for some donors at each locus, association tests included only the typed subset. A later genetic analysis reported fewer N-insertions in productive TCRs among donors in an Asian-associated ancestry cluster than the roughly 620-donor mean. A later analysis found that HLA-associated TCR beta chains were more clonally expanded and had lower generation probabilities than equally common non-associated chains. According to a later analysis, TCR association rates differed among HLA loci, with DRB1 alleles showing the most associated TCRs and HLA-C alleles showing the fewest.

To prepare the library, the immunoSEQ multiplex PCR assay was applied. A mixture of 60 forward primers for TCR Vbeta segments and 13 reverse primers for TCR Jbeta segments was used in the multiplex PCR. The CDR3 region of rearranged TCR beta genes was amplified from genomic DNA by a multiplex PCR assay. The Illumina HiSeq System was used to sequence the amplified TCR beta libraries as 87-base-pair reads. The original methods were these. In a later analysis, around 80 million unique TCR beta chains were counted across the approximately 640 repertoires, and roughly 10 million of these chains were shared by at least two donors. Raw reads were error-corrected and collapsed into unique sequences by a nearest-neighbor algorithm in which closely related sequences were merged to remove PCR and sequencing errors. To assign V, D and J gene segments, CDR3 sequences were aligned to IMGT reference sequences. For a sequence to be retained, a match of at least six nucleotides was required to both a V gene segment and a J gene segment. Rearrangements were classified as productive when the CDR3 lacked stop codons and remained in frame with V and J, and all other rearrangements were classified as non-productive. CDR3 was defined according to IMGT convention as the region running from the second conserved V-encoded cysteine to the conserved J-encoded phenylalanine. Sequences without an unambiguous match to a single V gene segment were excluded from the earlier analysis of several hundred of the donors. An earlier analysis of about 590 of the donors classified V segments as functional when productive rearrangements were above 56.7% and as segregating when the standard deviation between donors was above 5%. To diagnose cytomegalovirus status from the catalog of TCR beta chain sequences, a statistical classification framework was built. A later analysis assigned V and J genes by comparing TCR nucleotide sequences with IMGT/GENE-DB human TR gene sequences. In a later analysis, CDR3 sequences and most-parsimonious VDJ recombination scenarios were assigned using the TCRdist pipeline. In a later analysis, every TCR beta chain was defined by the combination of its CDR3 amino acid sequence and its V-gene family, and reads without a unique V-gene family were dropped. As a way to deal with suspected cross-contamination and a sequencing artifact, a later analysis dropped nearly 600 nucleotide sequences that were highly shared and had low generation probability. A later analysis calculated a clonal expansion index for each public chain from normalized within-repertoire ranks of inferred template counts. Generation probabilities in a later analysis came from a VDJ recombination model fitted to out-of-frame rearrangements, and those results were checked against IGoR. A later analysis scored TCR-TCR, TCR-HLA and TCR-CMV co-occurrence with hypergeometric tests, applying a repertoire-size bias correction to TCR pairs. A later analysis estimated false discovery rates by permuting HLA or CMV assignments 20 times. In a later analysis, co-occurring TCRs were grouped using DBSCAN, and TCRdist sequence similarity was added for clustering within HLA-allele-positive subsets. Co-occurrence clustering excluded repertoires with fewer than 30,000 or more than 120,000 public chains, plus five with anomalous nucleotide sharing. TCRdb re-hosts the immuneACCESS table, in-frame sequences only. Its copies lack some clones; in the studies checked, an unresolved V gene accounts for under half of them, and the cause for the rest is not known. Clonal size and the V and J genes are those of that table, whereas D and trimming came from the DNA. The sample table holds 170,000 or so clones, of which about 78% were seen once. The ten largest clonotypes hold under 15% of the sample.

The sequenced sample was PBMCs. The chain was built from TRBV5-4 and TRBJ1-5; TRBD1 matches 7 bases in the middle. The sequence came from a woman between 50 and 59 years old in good health and CMV-seropositive. The DNA sequence reads TGTGCCAGCAGCCGACAGGGCAGGCAGCCCCAGCATTTT. Its translation reads: CASSRQGRQPQHF.